Following are 30 T cell receptor beta chains from one sample sequenced in a study of T cell changes during pregnancy in multiple sclerosis. This table comes from immunoSEQ multiplex PCR, and its TCRdb copy is limited to in-frame clones, with some not included. The sample lists roughly 25,000 clones, roughly 86% occurring once. The source material was CD8+ T cells from peripheral blood mononuclear cells, sampled in the first trimester of pregnancy. Receptors originate from a female donor in good health, enrolled as a control in a pregnancy study.

This clone was recorded a few times. Here the CDR3 reads CASIDSFKPGELFF. CDR3 nucleotides: TGTGCCAGCATAGACAGTTTTAAGCCCGGGGAGCTGTTTTTT. The chain has TRBV6-5 and TRBJ2-2; D possibly corresponds to TRBD1 (5 bases). Germline lookup yields CDR1 MNHEY and CDR2 SVGAGI. The CDR3 runs to 14 residues. Trimming removed 7 bases from V and 6 bases from J, with 15 bases in between.

This chain links TRBV6-1 with TRBJ2-7, with TRBD2 as a possible D gene (6 bases). Looked up from germline, CDR1 is MNHNS and CDR2 is SASEGT. This CDR3 is built from 15 residues. V lost 1 base and J 2 bases, leaving 12 bases between the germline ends. CDR3 nucleotides: TGTGCCAGCAGTGAAGACGTTGGAGGGGCCTACGAGCAGTACTTC. This encodes CASSEDVGGAYEQYF.

The chain couples TRBV5-6 to TRBJ2-4; TRBD2 might be the D (6 bases). The CDR3 covers 14 residues. V was pared by 0 bases and J by 7 bases, with 11 bases between. CDR1 and CDR2 (germline): SGHDT, YYEEEE. The CDR3 nucleotides are TGTGCCAGCAGCTTGGGGGGGGAAGTGAACATTCAGTACTTC. This codes for CASSLGGEVNIQYF.

The rearrangement joins TRBV27 to TRBJ2-1, with TRBD2 matching over 11 bases. Germline V gene lookup returns CDR1 MNHEY and CDR2 SMNVEV (reference sequence). There are 15 residues in the CDR3. Trimming cost V 0 bases and J 10 bases; bases outside gene matches: 5. The CDR3 DNA follows: TGTGCCAGCAGTTTATCTAGCGGGGGGGCCGGGGAGCAGTTCTTC. Its protein product is CASSLSSGGAGEQFF.

V is TRBV5-6 and J is TRBJ2-1; 10 nucleotides match TRBD2. The V gene's germline CDR1 is SGHDT and CDR2 YYEEEE. The CDR3 spans 16 residues. The V and J ends lost 4 bases and 2 bases, in that order; junction bases with no gene match: 6. The CDR3 loop is CASSPASGGTYNEQFF. The CDR3, as DNA: TGTGCCAGCAGCCCGGCTAGCGGGGGTACCTACAATGAGCAGTTCTTC.

This chain joins TRBV7-2 and TRBJ2-7; D gene uncertain. Between the trimmed V and J ends, which lost 5 bases and 2 bases, there was a span of 4 bases. CDR3 length equals 11 residues. Per the germline V gene, CDR1 is SGHTA and CDR2 is FQGNSA. CDR3 nucleotide sequence: TGTGCCAGCAGCGCTACCTACGAGCAGTACTTC. It translates to CASSATYEQYF. Combining the CDR3 with reference TRBV7-2 and TRBJ2-7 gives the whole variable domain GAGVSQSPSNKVTEKGKDVELRCDPISGHTALYWYRQSLGQGLEFLIYFQGNSAPDKSGLPSDRFSAERTGGSVSTLTIQRTQQEDSAVYLCASSATYEQYFGPGTRLTVT.

V is TRBV7-8 and J is TRBJ1-5; D call uncertain. Germline assignment: CDR1 SGHVS and CDR2 FQNEAQ. Trimming took off 1 base at V and 0 bases at J, with 7 bases between the two ends. This CDR3 is 15 amino acids long. The CDR3 protein is CASSLGGYSNQPQHF. CDR3 sequence (DNA): TGTGCCAGCAGCTTAGGAGGGTATAGCAATCAGCCCCAGCATTTT.

This clone showed up just a few times. The V and J genes are TRBV28 and TRBJ1-6, with a tentative D call TRBD1 (6 bases). Germline V CDR1 and CDR2: MDHEN, SYDVKM. V lost 4 bases, J lost 9 bases, and 16 bases lay in between. The CDR3 contains 15 residues. The CDR3 loop is CASSSYQGYGSPLHF. DNA of the CDR3: TGTGCCAGCAGTTCCTATCAGGGGTACGGTTCACCCCTCCACTTT.

V usage is TRBV6-5 and J usage is TRBJ1-3; D is uncertain. The CDR3 covers 14 residues. CDR1 and CDR2 (germline): MNHEY, SVGAGI. V was trimmed by 2 bases and J by 0 bases, leaving 5 bases between them. The CDR3 region is CASSYVSSGNTIYF. In DNA form, the CDR3 reads TGTGCCAGCAGTTACGTCAGCTCTGGAAACACCATATATTTT.

This clone was seen a single time. The chain links TRBV6-1 to TRBJ2-1, with D perhaps matching TRBD2 (6 bases). Germline values: CDR1 MNHNS, CDR2 SASEGT. The CDR3 loop spans 17 amino acids. The V end lost 2 bases, the J end lost 4 bases, and 18 bases lay between the germline ends. In DNA, the CDR3 is TGTGCCAGCAGTGAATCTGGACTACAAAGTGGGTACAATGAGCAGTTCTTC. It specifies CASSESGLQSGYNEQFF.

This chain joins TRBV27 and TRBJ2-3; D uncertain. Germline loops: CDR1 MNHEY, CDR2 SMNVEV (reference sequence). The germline V and J ends were trimmed by 5 bases and 2 bases, with 8 bases remaining between them. The CDR3 totals 13 residues. The CDR3 sequence: CASSDIYTDTQYF. In nucleotides, the CDR3 is TGTGCCAGCAGTGACATATACACAGATACGCAGTATTTT.

The V call is TRBV7-9, the J call TRBJ2-2; D may be TRBD1 (6 bases). The CDR3 has 16 residues. Germline-derived CDR1 and CDR2 are SEHNR and FQNEAQ (reference sequence). V lost 5 bases, J lost 1 base, and 14 bases lay in between. The CDR3 DNA follows: TGTGCCAGCAGCCAATCCGGGACAAGGAACACCGGGGAGCTGTTTTTT. It translates to CASSQSGTRNTGELFF.

The chain joins TRBV9 to TRBJ2-1; TRBD1 matches 9 bases. The CDR3 runs to 14 residues. V shed 4 bases and J 9 bases; nucleotides not matched to a gene: 8. CDR1 and CDR2 from the germline V gene are SGDLS and YYNGEE. CDR3 DNA sequence: TGTGCCAGCAGCCCGGGGACAGGGTATGGTGAGCAGTTCTTC. This codes for CASSPGTGYGEQFF.

The DNA for the CDR3 is TGTGCCAGCCTTAGATTCACAGGGACAGAGACCCAGTACTTC. Residues: CASLRFTGTETQYF. The chain uses TRBV28 and TRBJ2-5; weak D call: TRBD1 (6 bases). With 8 bases removed from V and 4 bases from J, the gap between germline ends came to 17 bases. This CDR3 is built from 14 residues. CDR1 MDHEN and CDR2 SYDVKM come from the germline V gene.

The V and J genes are TRBV7-9 and TRBJ2-1; 7 bases are a match to TRBD1. V dropped 6 bases and J dropped 3; count of bases not matched to a gene: 2. Germline assignment: CDR1 SEHNR and CDR2 FQNEAQ (reference sequence). The CDR3 is made up of 13 amino acids. Written as DNA, the CDR3 is TGTGCCAGCAGGGGACAGATCTACAATGAGCAGTTCTTC. Its protein is CASRGQIYNEQFF.

The chain joins TRBV7-9 to TRBJ2-1; 10 bases line up with TRBD2. Losses at the gene ends were 5 bases for V and 8 bases for J; bases not matched to a gene: 12. Germline V gene data show CDR1 as SEHNR and CDR2 as FQNEAQ (reference sequence). The CDR3 length is 16 residues. The CDR3, as DNA: TGTGCCAGCAGCCCAGAGGAAGGACTAGCGGCGTATGAGCAGTTCTTC. Its protein is CASSPEEGLAAYEQFF.

The chain has TRBV28 and TRBJ2-2; the match to TRBD2 covers 9 bases. The germline gives CDR1 MDHEN, CDR2 SYDVKM. The CDR3 contains 14 residues. The V segment lost 6 bases and the J segment 1 base; nucleotides outside the gene matches: 0. CDR3 loop: CASRREGNTGELFF. In DNA, the CDR3 is TGTGCCAGCAGGCGGGAGGGGAACACCGGGGAGCTGTTTTTT. Full variable domain (remainder filled in from reference TRBV28 and TRBJ2-2): DVKVTQSSRYLVKRTGEKVFLECVQDMDHENMFWYRQDPGLGLRLIYFSYDVKMKEKGDIPEGYSVSREKKERFSLILESASTNQTSMYLCASRREGNTGELFFGEGSRLTVL.

V gene TRBV4-1 combines with J gene TRBJ1-4; 8 bases map to TRBD1. CDR3 size: 18 residues. Germline V gene data show CDR1 as MGHRA and CDR2 as YSYEKL. V lost 3 bases, J lost 4 bases, and 13 bases stayed unmatched. The DNA of the CDR3 is TGCGCCAGCAGCCAGGCCCCGGGACAGGACGGTGGTAATGAAAAACTGTTTTTT. Encoded protein: CASSQAPGQDGGNEKLFF.

This clone was seen only once. At one end the junction does not follow the germline gene, possibly because of a read error. This chain joins TRBV4-3 and TRBJ2-2; possibly TRBD1 for D (5 bases). Germline-derived CDR1 and CDR2 are LGHNA and YSLEER. CDR3 length: 16 amino acids. The CDR3 DNA reads TGCGCCAGCACCCAAGGACCAGGGTTGGGCACCGGGGAGCTGTTTTTT. Translation gives CASTQGPGLGTGELFF.

The chain is built from TRBV7-9 and TRBJ1-4; 7 positions match TRBD1. Looked up from germline, CDR1 is SEHNR and CDR2 is FQNEAQ (reference sequence). Unmatched junction bases numbered 7, after V lost 5 bases and J lost 4 bases. CDR3 length equals 15 residues. The CDR3 DNA reads as TGTGCCAGCAGCCATCCGGGACAGCGTAATGAAAAACTGTTTTTT. This sequence encodes CASSHPGQRNEKLFF.

The CDR3 DNA is TGTGCCAGTAGTATAGACGGCAGGGGACAGGCTGGGGCCAACGTCCTGACTTTC. Protein product: CASSIDGRGQAGANVLTF. J is TRBJ2-6 and V is TRBV19; 8 bases are a match to TRBD1. J gave up 2 bases and V 0 bases, and 6 bases lay outside the gene matches. CDR1 is LNHDA, CDR2 SQIVND, per germline (reference sequence). This CDR3 spans 18 amino acids.

V and J are TRBV5-1 and TRBJ1-2, with D possibly matching TRBD1 (5 bases). CDR1 is SGHRS, CDR2 YFSETQ, per germline. CDR3 length equals 16 residues. Trimming cost V 4 bases and J 2 bases, with 18 bases left between them. This CDR3 is CASSPGYGGTNYGYTF. In nucleotides, the CDR3 is TGCGCCAGCAGCCCCGGGTATGGAGGGACCAACTATGGCTACACCTTC. The variable domain in full, completed from reference TRBV5-1 and TRBJ1-2, reads KAGVTQTPRYLIKTRGQQVTLSCSPISGHRSVSWYQQTPGQGLQFLFEYFSETQRNKGNFPGRFSGRQFSNSRSEMNVSTLELGDSALYLCASSPGYGGTNYGYTFGSGTRLTVV.

The chain links TRBV11-2 to TRBJ1-1; a weak D match, TRBD1 (5 bases). The CDR3 extends over 12 amino acids. Trimming pared 3 bases from V and 11 bases from J, leaving 13 bases between. Germline CDR1 SGHAT, CDR2 FQNNGV. The CDR3 protein is CASSLGGAGAFF. The CDR3, as DNA: TGTGCCAGCAGCTTGGGGGGTGCGGGTGCTTTCTTT. The whole variable domain, filled in from reference TRBV11-2 and TRBJ1-1, reads EAGVAQSPRYKIIEKRQSVAFWCNPISGHATLYWYQQILGQGPKLLIQFQNNGVVDDSQLPKDRFSAERLKGVDSTLKIQPAKLEDSAVYLCASSLGGAGAFFGQGTRLTVV.

The V and J genes are TRBV19 and TRBJ1-4; D might be TRBD1 (5 bases). This CDR3 is 15 amino acids long. CDR1 is LNHDA, CDR2 SQIVND, per germline (reference sequence). Trimming pared 5 bases from V and 5 bases from J, leaving 15 bases between. The CDR3 DNA is TGTGCCAGTAGTGCCAGGGAGGCTCGGAATGAAAAACTGTTTTTT. It translates to CASSAREARNEKLFF.

The chain combines TRBV7-9 with TRBJ1-1, with 8 nucleotides matching TRBD1. With 5 bases clipped from V and 8 bases from J, the junction kept 10 bases outside the gene matches. The germline V gene encodes CDR1 SEHNR and CDR2 FQNEAQ (reference sequence). The CDR3 is 14 residues long. CDR3 DNA sequence: TGTGCCAGCAGCCCGCCGACAGGGGACCGAGAAGCTTTCTTT. It translates to CASSPPTGDREAFF. Based on the CDR3 plus reference TRBV7-9 and TRBJ1-1, the full variable domain is DTGVSQNPRHKITKRGQNVTFRCDPISEHNRLYWYRQTLGQGPEFLTYFQNEAQLEKSRLLSDRFSAERPKGSFSTLEIQRTEQGDSAMYLCASSPPTGDREAFFGQGTRLTVV.

The genes are TRBV21-1 and TRBJ1-5; the tabulated D call, TRBD1, remains unverified against the DNA. TRBV21-1 is a pseudogene segment. The CDR3 sequence is 16 residues long. The CDR3 DNA reads TGTGCCAGCAGCAAGAGGGGACAGGGCGACAATCAGCCCCAGCATTTT. It encodes CASSKRGQGDNQPQHF.

The J gene is TRBJ2-2, the V gene TRBV7-8; D possibly corresponds to TRBD2 (6 bases). The V and J ends lost 7 bases and 6 bases respectively, with 15 bases between them. The CDR3 runs 14 residues. In germline, CDR1 is SGHVS, CDR2 FQNEAQ. Here the CDR3 DNA reads TGTGCCAGCACGGTGGAGGGTCGTTCCGGGGAGCTGTTTTTT. Amino acids: CASTVEGRSGELFF.

This clone was seen only a few times. The rearrangement links TRBV6-4 to TRBJ2-3, with D unresolved. CDR3 length: 14 residues. CDR1 MRHNA and CDR2 SNTAGT come from the germline V gene. Trimming stripped 0 bases from V and 8 bases from J, with 12 bases between. CDR3 amino acids: CASSDSSSTGTQYF. The CDR3 region has the DNA TGTGCCAGCAGTGACTCGTCGAGCACGGGTACGCAGTATTTT.

The chain carries TRBV2 and TRBJ1-1; D possibly corresponds to TRBD1 (5 bases). The CDR3 loop spans 12 amino acids. Germline V gene data show CDR1 as SNHLY and CDR2 as FYNNEI. Trimming took 10 bases from V and 3 from J, leaving 12 bases between them. CDR3 region: CATLGQYTEAFF. The CDR3 DNA reads as TGTGCCACCCTCGGACAATACACTGAAGCTTTCTTT. Full variable domain (rest looked up from reference TRBV2 and TRBJ1-1): EPEVTQTPSHQVTQMGQEVILRCVPISNHLYFYWYRQILGQKVEFLVSFYNNEISEKSEIFDDQFSVERPDGSNFTLKIRSTKLEDSAMYFCATLGQYTEAFFGQGTRLTVV.

The V gene is TRBV6-5, the J gene TRBJ2-5; 9 bases agree with TRBD1. Germline V lookup: CDR1 MNHEY, CDR2 SVGAGI. Trimming at V came to 5 bases and at J to 5 bases, leaving 6 bases not matched to a gene. There are 14 residues in the CDR3. CDR3 protein: CASSPQGAKETQYF. The CDR3 DNA sequence: TGTGCCAGCAGTCCACAGGGGGCAAAGGAGACCCAGTACTTC.